This T cell receptor beta chain was recovered during a study of regulatory T cells in long-lasting Graves disease (dated by TCRdb to the early 2020s). General notes on the study: Patients with newly diagnosed Graves' disease had been on antithyroid drugs for under 3 months. Patients with persistent Graves' disease were compared with patients with newly diagnosed Graves' disease using TCR sequencing and RNA sequencing of peripheral blood. The study took place in China and was registered as a clinical trial. A total of approximately 35 samples underwent TCR sequencing: about 13 from persistent and about 20 from newly diagnosed Graves' disease patients. The paper as a whole reports these results and caveats: Because the primary lesion, thyroid tissue, could not be accessed, the study looked at peripheral blood alone. The small sample size was acknowledged by the authors as a limitation that may reduce accuracy. Sequencing and analysis were limited to the TCR beta chain. Lower TCR Shannon entropy and fewer highly expanded clones were observed in persistent Graves' disease patients than in newly diagnosed patients, which suggested clonal expansion. A larger number of public clonotypes was shared among persistent patients (2,741) than among newly diagnosed patients (over 850). Persistent disease showed preferential use of TRBV28, TRBJ1-2 and TRBJ2-5, whereas newly diagnosed disease favored TRBV20-1 and TRBJ2-1.

Library construction relied on multiplex PCR. Sequencer: Illumina HiSeq 4000. CDR3 regions were amplified by Arm-PCR with iRepertoire HTBI primers to construct TCR beta libraries. PCR products were gel purified before sequencing. The paper's data handling went like this. A total of 62 TRBV and under 15 TRBJ segments were identified across samples and were used for gene usage analysis of CDR3 amino acid clonotypes. COPE and FqMerger were used to merge filtered high-quality paired reads into contigs. BLAST was used to align contigs to IMGT TRBV, TRBD and TRBJ reference genes, and CDR3 was defined according to IMGT. Highly expanded clones were defined as clonotypes with a frequency above 0.1%. Shannon entropy was used to measure repertoire diversity, and the Gini coefficient was used to measure V-J evenness. Clonotypes shared by more than one individual were considered public. TCRdb trimmed public reads at Q25 via fastp, called clones via MiXCR and kept in-frame beta chains. Entries are consolidated by CDR3 protein sequence, retaining the most common genes and DNA. These V and J calls derive from TCRdb rather than the authors' analysis. The sample profile shows about 440,000 distinct CDR3 sequences; approximately 15% of them were found once. The top ten clonotypes cover roughly 17% of the sample.

Notes on this clonotype: Its antigen has not been determined. The junction and the germline gene differ at one end; a read error may be behind it.

What this sample's time point label stands for: newly diagnosed GD, antithyroid drugs for less than 3 months. For both TCR sequencing and RNA sequencing, RNA was extracted from PBMCs in TRIzol. The diagnosis of Graves' disease followed American Thyroid Association guidelines. Recruitment of patients was carried out at an endocrinology department in Xi'an, China. Each patient gave 8.5 to 9.5 milliliters of peripheral blood, collected in an EDTA anticoagulant tube. Ficoll Paque Plus density gradient separation was used to isolate PBMCs, and no further T cell sorting was performed. An Agilent 2100 Bioanalyzer and agarose gel were used to check RNA quality, and a NanoDrop 2000 was used to measure RNA concentration. The CDR3 goes from the cysteine to the phenylalanine over 14 residues. Solely the CDR3 DNA is kept, with 42 bases framed from the first base. The CDR1 and CDR2 encoded by the germline V gene (reference sequence) are GTSNPN and SVGIG.

These data were likewise used in another study, on T cells in Graves' hyperthyroidism and ophthalmopathy. As described in the second report: Stable Graves' hyperthyroidism was defined as no progression to ophthalmopathy during 18 months of follow-up. Hyperthyroidism patients were newly diagnosed, had a disease duration of under 2 months, and were aged 18 to 65 years. The study excluded patients with uncontrolled infections, other autoimmune diseases, pregnancy or lactation. Diagnoses were based on clinical symptoms, serum thyroxine and TRAb, thyroid ultrasound and orbital computed tomography. A first-round RT-PCR of the TCR CDR3 used the HTBI primer set with the Qiagen OneStep RT-PCR kit. Most expanded thyroid clonotypes (frequency above 0.001) were also detected in blood, a finding suggesting that blood repertoires may reflect thyroid immune responses. A model built on a 13 V-J signature distinguished ophthalmopathy from stable hyperthyroidism, reaching about 89% sensitivity and 81% to 83% specificity in cross-validation and 80%/75% in testing. During validation, the model predicted progression to ophthalmopathy a median of about 6.3 months ahead of onset, with approximately 70% sensitivity and around 72% specificity. A discovery cohort of about a hundred patients, 43 with Graves' ophthalmopathy and over 55 with stable Graves' hyperthyroidism, was used to find distinguishing TCR V-J signatures. Prospective prediction of ophthalmopathy was tested in an independent validation cohort consisting of 18 to 20 hyperthyroidism patients and around 16 patients who later progressed to ophthalmopathy. For training and testing, the 95 to 100 patients in the discovery cohort were randomly divided in a 7:3 ratio. The study also compared thyroid tissue and blood T-cell repertoires from a handful of Graves' hyperthyroidism patients. After sampling, hyperthyroidism patients received methimazole starting at 30 mg daily, and ophthalmopathy patients received high-dose intravenous methylprednisolone. A second multiplex PCR round built the libraries, followed by size selection and purification. Paired-end sequencing of the libraries was performed with 100 bp reads on an Illumina HiSeq2000. SOAPnuke was used to process the raw data, with reads discarded if the reads contained adapters or uncalled bases, had a mean Phred below 15, or lacked an exact constant-primer or identifier match. High-quality paired reads were merged using COPE v1.2.5, and each unique nucleotide sequence was defined as a clonotype. MiTCR v1.1 was used to align clonotypes to the IMGT TRBV, TRBD and TRBJ reference segments. The analysis included only V-J combinations with a frequency above 0.0001, which together covered 98% to 99.2% of the repertoires. A TCS score was defined as the ratio of F50 (clonal expansion) to E x V (chaos), with BLOSUM62-based TCRdist applied between CDR3 peptides within each V-J. Welch's t-statistics and random forest reduced fewer than 550 V-J features to 10 to 15, which were used in a naive Bayes classifier (R e1071). Sample size was not statistically predetermined, and blinding of investigators to group allocation was not performed. The paper describes TCR Vbeta CDR3 sequencing of about 140 peripheral blood samples, made up of some 42 ophthalmopathy patients, 70 to 75 hyperthyroidism patients and some 17 progressor patients.

The source is a woman under 40 with Graves disease. Donor details come from another sample of the same person, matched by shared clones. Rearrangement joined TRBV30 to TRBJ1-1; 6 matching bases give a weak D call of TRBD1. The sample consisted of peripheral blood mononuclear cells (PBMCs), taken at new diagnosis, from a patient treated with antithyroid drugs. The CDR3 here reads CAWNGRTGMPEGVF. The nucleotide sequence is given as TGTGCCTGGAATGGACGAACAGGGATGCCAGAAGGAGTCTTT.